These 16 T cell receptor beta chains came from one sample sequenced in a study of T-cell memory formation after mild COVID-19 (dated by TCRdb to the early 2020s). Receptor amplification or capture employed 5' RACE. The instrument given in TCRdb is Illumina NovaSeq 6000. The public reads were reanalyzed by TCRdb: fastp trimming at Q25, MiXCR alignment, in-frame beta chains only. CDR3 protein sequences are deduplicated, and each keeps its most common genes and DNA. The sample table lists about 180,000 distinct CDR3 sequences, around 18% of them with a count of one. The top ten clonotypes cover roughly 4% of the sample. The sample consisted of PBMCs or a T cell subset sorted from them (not recorded which). These receptors originate from a man aged 18 to 29 who had mild COVID-19 (a few samples of this study predate the infection). The sample titles of this study are shuffled in the database, so cell type and time point are left out; the donor was told from shared clones.

V and J are TRBV5-1 and TRBJ2-2, with 9 bases fitting TRBD1. This CDR3 comprises 15 residues. Germline CDR1 and CDR2: SGHRS and YFSETQ. V lost 3 bases, J lost 6 bases, and 6 bases stayed unmatched. In nucleotides, the CDR3 is TGCGCCAGCAGCTCGGGACAGGGTGGTTCCGGGGAGCTGTTTTTT. Encoded protein: CASSSGQGGSGELFF.

V gene TRBV5-5 combines with J gene TRBJ2-7; 10 bases are a match to TRBD1. The CDR3 consists of 13 residues. V was clipped by 4 bases and J by 6 bases; unmatched bases: 4. Germline V gene data show CDR1 as SGHKS and CDR2 as YYEKEE (reference sequence). CDR3 sequence reads: CASSIGTGVEQYF. CDR3 nucleotide sequence: TGTGCCAGCAGCATTGGGACAGGGGTCGAGCAGTACTTC.

This clonotype was seen more than once but under ten times. The genes are TRBV24-1 and TRBJ2-1; D not resolved. The CDR3 sequence is 15 residues long. V lost 7 bases and J 7 bases, leaving 19 bases between the germline ends. Germline assignment: CDR1 KGHDR and CDR2 SFDVKD. For the CDR3, the DNA is TGTGCCACCAGCCCCCGGGTCACCCCGAGGAATGAGCAGTTCTTC. This codes for CATSPRVTPRNEQFF.

This clonotype showed up just a few times. The rearrangement links TRBV12-3 or TRBV12-4 to TRBJ1-2; no definite D call. The germline V and J ends were trimmed by 5 bases and 2 bases, with 21 bases remaining between them. The CDR3 is 17 amino acids. The DNA for the CDR3 is TGTGCCAGCAGTAACTCCCTAAGGGCAGCCTCGAACTATGGCTACACCTTC. Protein product: CASSNSLRAASNYGYTF.

This chain connects TRBV5-1 to TRBJ1-1; 8 bases align to TRBD1. This CDR3 is built from 14 residues. Trimming removed 4 bases from V and 1 base from J; junction bases left unmatched: 3. Germline CDR1 is SGHRS and CDR2 is YFSETQ. CDR3 sequence (DNA): TGCGCCAGCAGCAAAGACAGGGGGAACACTGAAGCTTTCTTT. Encoded protein: CASSKDRGNTEAFF. The variable domain in full, with the rest retrieved from reference TRBV5-1 and TRBJ1-1, is KAGVTQTPRYLIKTRGQQVTLSCSPISGHRSVSWYQQTPGQGLQFLFEYFSETQRNKGNFPGRFSGRQFSNSRSEMNVSTLELGDSALYLCASSKDRGNTEAFFGQGTRLTVV.

This clonotype was picked up a small number of times. The rearrangement uses TRBV10-3 and TRBJ1-2; no reliable D call. V was trimmed by 3 bases and J by 5 bases, leaving 7 bases between them. The CDR3 length is 12 residues. Germline V gene lookup returns CDR1 ENHRY and CDR2 SYGVKD. CDR3 protein: CAISDGTYGYTF. The CDR3 bases are TGTGCCATCAGTGATGGCACGTATGGCTACACCTTC.

In DNA form, the CDR3 reads TGTGCCAGCAGCACCGCACAGGGCTCTGGGGCCAACGTCCTGACTTTC. It specifies CASSTAQGSGANVLTF. V usage is TRBV5-4 and J usage is TRBJ2-6; a weak D match, TRBD1 (6 bases). The CDR3 loop spans 16 amino acids. Trimming took off 4 bases at V and 0 bases at J, with 11 bases between the two ends. Germline V gene data show CDR1 as SGHNT and CDR2 as YYREEE (reference sequence).

The gene calls are TRBV7-9 and TRBJ1-2, with 7 nucleotides matching TRBD1. V lost 5 bases and J lost 4; bases outside the gene matches: 10. Germline V gene data show CDR1 as SEHNR and CDR2 as FQNEAQ (reference sequence). The CDR3 length is 15 residues. The CDR3 DNA reads as TGTGCCAGCAGCCGAACAGGGGAGGGACTCTATGGCTACACCTTC. Protein sequence: CASSRTGEGLYGYTF.

This clonotype has only a few counts. The rearrangement joins TRBV29-1 to TRBJ2-3; 7 bases are a match to TRBD2. Germline CDR1 and CDR2: SQVTM and ANQGSEA. J lost 8 bases, V lost 3 bases, and 8 bases had no gene match. There are 13 residues in the CDR3. The CDR3 nucleotides read TGCAGCGTTGACGCAGCGGGGATGAGTACGCAGTATTTT. Amino acid sequence: CSVDAAGMSTQYF.

This clonotype was detected only once. The chain recombines TRBV7-2 with TRBJ1-2, with 9 bases that match TRBD1. This CDR3 has 15 amino acids. V was pared by 5 bases and J by 11 bases, with 15 bases of the junction left unmatched. Germline values: CDR1 SGHTA, CDR2 FQGNSA. The CDR3, as DNA: TGTGCCAGCAGCCCCGCCTATGACAGGGGGGGTGGGTACACCTTC. It yields the protein CASSPAYDRGGGYTF. Full variable domain (rest looked up from reference TRBV7-2 and TRBJ1-2): GAGVSQSPSNKVTEKGKDVELRCDPISGHTALYWYRQSLGQGLEFLIYFQGNSAPDKSGLPSDRFSAERTGGSVSTLTIQRTQQEDSAVYLCASSPAYDRGGGYTFGSGTRLTVV.

This rearrangement joins TRBV11-2 to TRBJ2-4, with 11 bases matching TRBD2. Per the germline V gene, CDR1 is SGHAT and CDR2 is FQNNGV. The V gene end was trimmed by 5 bases and the J gene end by 0 bases; junction bases not matched to a gene: 9. The CDR3 extends over 18 amino acids. The CDR3 region is CASSGRTSGLLAKNIQYF. The DNA of the CDR3 is TGTGCCAGCAGCGGGAGGACTAGCGGGCTACTAGCCAAAAACATTCAGTACTTC.

This clonotype has just a few counts. The chain couples TRBV9 to TRBJ2-1; TRBD1 agrees at 7 bases. The CDR3 contains 16 residues. Germline-derived CDR1 and CDR2 are SGDLS and YYNGEE. Unmatched junction bases numbered 9, after V lost 4 bases and J lost 2 bases. Here the CDR3 reads CASSLGTAYPYNEQFF. CDR3 nucleotides: TGTGCCAGCAGCCTAGGGACAGCCTACCCCTACAATGAGCAGTTCTTC.

This chain links TRBV6-1 with TRBJ1-2, with D tentatively TRBD1 (5 bases). In germline, CDR1 is MNHNS, CDR2 SASEGT. This CDR3 spans 15 amino acids. The ends were cut back, 4 bases at V and 4 bases at J, with 16 bases in the middle. This chain's CDR3 is CASSALRGNGYGYTF. The CDR3 DNA follows: TGTGCCAGCAGTGCTCTCCGGGGGAACGGCTATGGCTACACCTTC.

This clonotype was seen only a few times. The chain joins TRBV20-1 to TRBJ1-1, with D tentatively TRBD1 (5 bases). V was pared by 6 bases and J by 0 bases, with 14 bases between. The CDR3 sequence is 14 residues long. Looked up from germline, CDR1 is DFQATT and CDR2 is SNEGSKA (reference sequence). The CDR3 DNA is TGCAGTGCAGGGAGGGACCTAATGAACACTGAAGCTTTCTTT. This translates into CSAGRDLMNTEAFF.

This sequence joins TRBV6-6 and TRBJ1-1, with D possibly matching TRBD1 (6 bases). Germline CDR1 is MNHNY and CDR2 is SVGAGI (reference sequence). The CDR3 contains 15 residues. Trimming took 0 bases from V and 4 from J, leaving 12 bases between them. In nucleotides, the CDR3 is TGTGCCAGCAGTTACTCGGTACAGGGAGGCACTGAAGCTTTCTTT. Translated, it gives CASSYSVQGGTEAFF.

At least ten counts were recorded for this clonotype. The rearrangement uses TRBV5-1 and TRBJ2-1, with D unclear. V shed 0 bases and J shed 2 bases, with 3 bases lying between them. CDR3 length: 13 residues. Germline CDR1 is SGHRS and CDR2 is YFSETQ. The CDR3: CASSLGPYNEQFF. The CDR3 nucleotides are TGCGCCAGCAGCTTGGGACCCTACAATGAGCAGTTCTTC.